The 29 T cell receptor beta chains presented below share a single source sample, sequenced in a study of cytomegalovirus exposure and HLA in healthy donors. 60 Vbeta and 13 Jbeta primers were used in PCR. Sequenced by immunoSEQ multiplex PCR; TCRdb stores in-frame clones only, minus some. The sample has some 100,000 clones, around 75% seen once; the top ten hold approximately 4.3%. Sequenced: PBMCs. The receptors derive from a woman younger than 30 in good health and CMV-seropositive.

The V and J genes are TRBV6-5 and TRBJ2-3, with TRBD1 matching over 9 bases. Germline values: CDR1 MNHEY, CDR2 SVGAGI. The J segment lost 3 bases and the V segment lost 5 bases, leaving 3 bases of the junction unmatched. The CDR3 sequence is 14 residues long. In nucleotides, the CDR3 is TGTGCCAGCAGTGCTGGACAGGGGACAGATACGCAGTATTTT. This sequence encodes CASSAGQGTDTQYF.

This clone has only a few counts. CDR3 amino acids: CASSEPSGTSSYEQYF. The CDR3 coding sequence is TGTGCCAGCAGTGAACCTAGCGGGACATCCTCCTACGAGCAGTACTTC. The chain carries TRBV6-1 and TRBJ2-7; 9 bases match TRBD2. CDR1 MNHNS and CDR2 SASEGT come from the germline V gene. The CDR3 extends over 16 amino acids. V lost 2 bases and J lost 0; bases outside the gene matches: 5.

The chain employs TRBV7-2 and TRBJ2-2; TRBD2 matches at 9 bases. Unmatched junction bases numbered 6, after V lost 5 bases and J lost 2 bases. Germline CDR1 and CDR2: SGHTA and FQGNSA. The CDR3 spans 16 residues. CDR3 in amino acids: CASSPTSGSNTGELFF. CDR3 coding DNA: TGTGCCAGCAGCCCAACTAGCGGGTCTAACACCGGGGAGCTGTTTTTT.

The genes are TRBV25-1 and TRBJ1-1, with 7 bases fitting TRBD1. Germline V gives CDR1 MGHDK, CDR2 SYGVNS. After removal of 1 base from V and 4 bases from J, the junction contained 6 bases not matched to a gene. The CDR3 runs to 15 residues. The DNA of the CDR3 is TGTGCCAGCAGTGAATCGGGCAGGGGGAGCACTGAAGCTTTCTTT. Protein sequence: CASSESGRGSTEAFF.

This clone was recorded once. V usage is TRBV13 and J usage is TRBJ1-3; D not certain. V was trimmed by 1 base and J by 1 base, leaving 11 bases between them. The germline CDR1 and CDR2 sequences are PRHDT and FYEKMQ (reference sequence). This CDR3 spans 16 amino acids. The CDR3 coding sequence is TGTGCCAGCAGCTTAGATCCGGGTCTTTCTGGAAACACCATATATTTT. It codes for CASSLDPGLSGNTIYF.

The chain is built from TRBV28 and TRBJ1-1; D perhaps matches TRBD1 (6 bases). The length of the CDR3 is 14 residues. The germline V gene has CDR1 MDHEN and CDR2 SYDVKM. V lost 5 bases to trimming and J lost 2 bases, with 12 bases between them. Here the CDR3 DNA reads TGTGCCAGCAGTCTGGACAGAGTTAACACTGAAGCTTTCTTT. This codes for CASSLDRVNTEAFF.

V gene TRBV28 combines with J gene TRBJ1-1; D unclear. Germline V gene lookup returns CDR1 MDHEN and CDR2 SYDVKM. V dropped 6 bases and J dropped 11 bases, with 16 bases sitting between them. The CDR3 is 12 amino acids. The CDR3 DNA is TGTGCCAGCAGCCAAGGCCCCGGCGGGGCTTTCTTT. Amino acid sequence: CASSQGPGGAFF.

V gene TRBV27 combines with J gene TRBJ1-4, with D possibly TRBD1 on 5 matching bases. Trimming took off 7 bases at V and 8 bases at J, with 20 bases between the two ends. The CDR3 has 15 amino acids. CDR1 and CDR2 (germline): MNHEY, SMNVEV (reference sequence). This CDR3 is CASTPLARAREKLFF. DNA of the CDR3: TGTGCCAGCACCCCACTGGCCAGGGCTAGAGAAAAACTGTTTTTT.

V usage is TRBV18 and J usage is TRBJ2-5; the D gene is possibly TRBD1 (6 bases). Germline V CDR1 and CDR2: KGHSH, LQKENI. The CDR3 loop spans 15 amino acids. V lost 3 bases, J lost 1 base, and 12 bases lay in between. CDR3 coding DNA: TGTGCCAGCTCACCTCTAGGGACACCCCAAGAGACCCAGTACTTC. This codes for CASSPLGTPQETQYF.

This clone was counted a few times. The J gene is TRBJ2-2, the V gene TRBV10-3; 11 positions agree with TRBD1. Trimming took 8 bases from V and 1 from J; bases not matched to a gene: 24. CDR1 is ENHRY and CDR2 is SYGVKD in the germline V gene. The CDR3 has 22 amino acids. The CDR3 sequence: CAIRGTGGSPEGLNLNTGELFF. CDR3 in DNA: TGTGCCATCCGAGGGACAGGGGGTTCCCCCGAAGGATTAAACCTGAACACCGGGGAGCTGTTTTTT.

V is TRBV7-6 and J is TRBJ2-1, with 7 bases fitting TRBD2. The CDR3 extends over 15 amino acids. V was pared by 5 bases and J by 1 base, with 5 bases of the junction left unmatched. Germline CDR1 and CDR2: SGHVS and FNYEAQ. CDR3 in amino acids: CASSSSGLSYNEQFF. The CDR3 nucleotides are TGTGCCAGCAGCAGTAGCGGGCTATCCTACAATGAGCAGTTCTTC.

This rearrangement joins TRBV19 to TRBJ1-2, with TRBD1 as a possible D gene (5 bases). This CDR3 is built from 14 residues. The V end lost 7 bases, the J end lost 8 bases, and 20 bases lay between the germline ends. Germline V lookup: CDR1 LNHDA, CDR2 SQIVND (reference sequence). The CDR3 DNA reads TGTGCCAGTACCCAACAGGCCTCGCCCGGGGGCTACACCTTC. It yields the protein CASTQQASPGGYTF.

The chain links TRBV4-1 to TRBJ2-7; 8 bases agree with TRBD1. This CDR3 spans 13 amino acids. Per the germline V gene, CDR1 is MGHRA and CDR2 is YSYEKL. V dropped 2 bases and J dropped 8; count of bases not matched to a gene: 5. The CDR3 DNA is TGCGCCAGCAGCCAACCCGGACAGGGAAAGCAGTACTTC. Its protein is CASSQPGQGKQYF.

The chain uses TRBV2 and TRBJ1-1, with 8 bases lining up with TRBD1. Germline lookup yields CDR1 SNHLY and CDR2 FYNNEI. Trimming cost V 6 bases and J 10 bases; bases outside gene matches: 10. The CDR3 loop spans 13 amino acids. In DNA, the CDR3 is TGTGCCAGCAGAGACCAGGGGGCGAGGGGAGCTTTCTTT. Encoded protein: CASRDQGARGAFF.

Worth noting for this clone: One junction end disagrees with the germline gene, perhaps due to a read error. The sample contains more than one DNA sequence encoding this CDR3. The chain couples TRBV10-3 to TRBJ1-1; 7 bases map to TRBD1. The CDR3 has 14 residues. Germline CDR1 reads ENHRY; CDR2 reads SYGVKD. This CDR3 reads CAISESGGNTEAFF. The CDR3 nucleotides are TGTGCCATCAGCGAGTCAGGGGGGAACACTGAAGCTTTCTTT.

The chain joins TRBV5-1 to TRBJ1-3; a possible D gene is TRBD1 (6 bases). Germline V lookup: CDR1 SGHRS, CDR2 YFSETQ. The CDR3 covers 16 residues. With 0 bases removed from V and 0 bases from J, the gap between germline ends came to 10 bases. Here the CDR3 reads CASSLAGQFSGNTIYF. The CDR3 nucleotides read TGCGCCAGCAGCTTGGCAGGACAGTTCTCTGGAAACACCATATATTTT.

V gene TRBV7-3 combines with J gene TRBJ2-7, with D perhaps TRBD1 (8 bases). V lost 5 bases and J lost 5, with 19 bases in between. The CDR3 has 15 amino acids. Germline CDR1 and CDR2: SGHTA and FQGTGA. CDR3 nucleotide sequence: TGTGCCAGCAGCCCAGGGGGCGGGAGAAGAAACGAGCAGTACTTC. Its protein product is CASSPGGGRRNEQYF.

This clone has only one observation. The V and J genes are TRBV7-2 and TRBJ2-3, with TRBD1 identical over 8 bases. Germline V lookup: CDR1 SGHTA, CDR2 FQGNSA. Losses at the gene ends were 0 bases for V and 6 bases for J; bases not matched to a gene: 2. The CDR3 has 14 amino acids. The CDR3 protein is CASSLATGGDTQYF. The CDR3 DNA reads TGTGCCAGCAGCTTAGCTACAGGGGGGGATACGCAGTATTTT.

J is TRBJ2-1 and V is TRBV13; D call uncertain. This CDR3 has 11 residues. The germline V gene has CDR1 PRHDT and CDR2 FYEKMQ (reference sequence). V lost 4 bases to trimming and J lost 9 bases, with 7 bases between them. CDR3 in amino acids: CASSSASEQFF. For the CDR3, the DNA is TGTGCCAGCAGCTCCGCTAGTGAGCAGTTCTTC. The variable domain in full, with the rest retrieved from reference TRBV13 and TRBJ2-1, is AAGVIQSPRHLIKEKRETATLKCYPIPRHDTVYWYQQGPGQDPQFLISFYEKMQSDKGSIPDRFSAQQFSDYHSELNMSSLELGDSALYFCASSSASEQFFGPGTRLTVL.

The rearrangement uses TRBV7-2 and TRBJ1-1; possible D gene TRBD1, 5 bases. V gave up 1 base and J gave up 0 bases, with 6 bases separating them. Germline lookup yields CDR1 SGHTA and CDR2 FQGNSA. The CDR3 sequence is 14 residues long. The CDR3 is CASSLGQLNTEAFF. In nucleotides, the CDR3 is TGTGCCAGCAGCTTAGGACAGCTGAACACTGAAGCTTTCTTT.

DNA of the CDR3: TGTGCCAGTAGTATAGGTCCCCTAGGCACTGAAGCTTTCTTT. Encoded protein: CASSIGPLGTEAFF. The chain is built from TRBV19 and TRBJ1-1; no clear D gene. Per germline, CDR1 LNHDA and CDR2 SQIVND (reference sequence). V lost 1 base and J 4 bases, leaving 10 bases between the germline ends. CDR3 length: 14 residues.

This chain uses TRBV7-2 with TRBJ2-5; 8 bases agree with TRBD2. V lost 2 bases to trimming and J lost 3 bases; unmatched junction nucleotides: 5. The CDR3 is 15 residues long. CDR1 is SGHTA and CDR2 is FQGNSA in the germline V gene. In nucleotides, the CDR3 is TGTGCCAGCAGCTTATTAGGGACTAGGAAAGAGACCCAGTACTTC. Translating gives CASSLLGTRKETQYF.

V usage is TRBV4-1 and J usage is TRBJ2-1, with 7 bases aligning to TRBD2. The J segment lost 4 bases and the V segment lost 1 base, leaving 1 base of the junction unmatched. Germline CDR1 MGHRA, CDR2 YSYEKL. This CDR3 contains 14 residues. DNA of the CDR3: TGCGCCAGCAGCCAAGGGACTAGATACAATGAGCAGTTCTTC. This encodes CASSQGTRYNEQFF.

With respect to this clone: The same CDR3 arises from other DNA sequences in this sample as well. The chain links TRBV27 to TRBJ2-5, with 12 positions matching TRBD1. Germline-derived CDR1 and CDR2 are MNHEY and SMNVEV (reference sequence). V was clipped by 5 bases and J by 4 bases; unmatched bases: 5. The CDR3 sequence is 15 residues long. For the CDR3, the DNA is TGTGCCAGCAGTCGGGGGACAGGGGGCGCAGAGACCCAGTACTTC. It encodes CASSRGTGGAETQYF.

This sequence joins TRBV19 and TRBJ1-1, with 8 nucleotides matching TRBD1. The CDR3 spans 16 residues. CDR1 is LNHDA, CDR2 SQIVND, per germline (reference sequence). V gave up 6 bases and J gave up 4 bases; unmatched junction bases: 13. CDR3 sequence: CASSRLIGQGGTEAFF. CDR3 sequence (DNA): TGTGCCAGTAGCAGACTCATCGGACAGGGAGGCACTGAAGCTTTCTTT.

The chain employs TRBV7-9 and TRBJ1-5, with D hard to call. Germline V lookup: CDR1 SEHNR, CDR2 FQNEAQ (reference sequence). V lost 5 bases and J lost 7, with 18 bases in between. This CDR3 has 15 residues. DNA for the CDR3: TGTGCCAGCAGCCCACATGGAGCTTCGGGGCAGCCCCAGCATTTT. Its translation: CASSPHGASGQPQHF.

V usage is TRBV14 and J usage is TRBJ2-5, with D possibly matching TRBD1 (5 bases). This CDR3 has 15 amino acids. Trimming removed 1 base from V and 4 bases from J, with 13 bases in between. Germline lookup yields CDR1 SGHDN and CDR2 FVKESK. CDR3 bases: TGTGCCAGCAGCCAAGTTGGCGGTAGGGGAGAGACCCAGTACTTC. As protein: CASSQVGGRGETQYF.

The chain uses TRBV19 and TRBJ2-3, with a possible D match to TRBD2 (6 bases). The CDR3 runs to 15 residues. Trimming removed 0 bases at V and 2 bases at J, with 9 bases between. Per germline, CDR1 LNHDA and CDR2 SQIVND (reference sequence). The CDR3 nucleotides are TGTGCCAGTAGTATAGAGGCGGGATTCACAGATACGCAGTATTTT. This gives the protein CASSIEAGFTDTQYF.

The CDR3 DNA reads TGTGCCTGGAGTAGGCGGGAGCGAGAGACCCAGTACTTC. Translating gives CAWSRRERETQYF. The chain carries TRBV30 and TRBJ2-5; TRBD2 matches at 7 bases. The CDR3 sequence is 13 residues long. Germline V CDR1 and CDR2: GTSNPN, SVGIG (reference sequence). V trimming: 2 bases; J trimming: 4 bases; junction bases outside the gene matches: 4.